The rows below give T cell receptor beta chains drawn from one sample of a study of T cell changes during pregnancy in multiple sclerosis. Data came from immunoSEQ multiplex PCR; TCRdb stores just in-frame clones and leaves some out. The data contain 80,000 to 100,000 clones, 90% of them singletons. Source: peripheral blood, taken in the second trimester of pregnancy. Receptors originate from a female donor in good health, enrolled as a control in a pregnancy study. Both conserved end residues are part of each CDR3. D genes are given only for firm matches. Size values are once, few and many counts, or a class for expanded clones, and some rows have none.

TRBJ1-1	.	.	TRBV7-9	CASSPSGLRVTEAFF	TGTGCCAGCAGCCCAAGCGGGTTGAGGGTCACTGAAGCTTTCTTT
TRBJ2-7	TRBD2	.	TRBV5-8	CASSLARGPGRSYEQYF	TGTGCCAGCAGCTTGGCCCGGGGACCCGGGAGGTCCTACGAGCAGTACTTC
TRBJ2-1	.	.	TRBV11-2	CASSRRTGDAYNEQFF	TGTGCCAGCAGCCGGAGGACGGGGGACGCCTACAATGAGCAGTTCTTC
TRBJ1-1	.	once	TRBV19	CASNREGPGTEAFF	TGTGCCAGTAACCGAGAGGGTCCGGGCACTGAAGCTTTCTTT
TRBJ1-2	.	few	TRBV6-1	CASSESGEGVSGYTF	TGTGCCAGCAGTGAATCGGGGGAGGGGGTGTCTGGCTACACCTTC
TRBJ1-1	.	.	TRBV5-1	CASSPEVMGAGGTVF	TGCGCCAGCAGCCCTGAAGTCATGGGGGCCGGGGGGACCGTTTTT
TRBJ2-1	.	.	TRBV21-1	CASSILVEDGEQFF	TGTGCCAGCAGCATACTAGTAGAGGATGGTGAGCAGTTCTTC
TRBJ2-7	TRBD2	.	TRBV5-1	CASSLDLAGGAPDEQYF	TGCGCCAGCAGCTTGGACCTAGCGGGGGGGGCTCCTGACGAGCAGTACTTC
TRBJ1-1	.	.	TRBV5-1	CASSLAQVAPSNTEAFF	TGCGCCAGCAGCTTGGCCCAGGTCGCGCCTTCGAACACTGAAGCTTTCTTT
TRBJ2-7	.	.	TRBV28	CASRRAYEQYF	TGTGCCAGCAGGAGGGCCTACGAGCAGTACTTC
TRBJ2-7	.	.	TRBV28	CASSIRQSDEQYF	TGTGCCAGCAGCATTCGACAATCCGACGAGCAGTACTTC
TRBJ1-1	.	.	TRBV18	CASSPTTAIQNTEAFF	TGCGCCAGCTCACCAACGACAGCTATCCAGAACACTGAAGCTTTCTTT
TRBJ2-1	TRBD2	.	TRBV28	CASITGGSYNEQFF	TGTGCCAGCATAACGGGAGGGTCCTACAATGAGCAGTTCTTC
TRBJ2-5	.	.	TRBV28	CASRTGLQETQYF	TGTGCCAGTCGAACAGGGCTCCAAGAGACCCAGTACTTC
TRBJ2-5	TRBD2	.	TRBV7-9	CASSLGLAEETQYF	TGTGCCAGCAGCTTAGGACTAGCGGAAGAGACCCAGTACTTC
TRBJ1-6	TRBD1	.	TRBV19	CASSRTGGGNSPLHF	TGTGCCAGTAGCCGGACAGGGGGTGGTAATTCACCCCTCCACTTT
TRBJ2-1	TRBD2	.	TRBV11-2	CASSLGLAGGPEQFF	TGTGCCAGCAGCCTCGGACTAGCGGGGGGGCCTGAGCAGTTCTTC
TRBJ1-1	.	.	TRBV7-2	CASSLLFLGATEAFF	TGTGCCAGCAGCTTACTATTTCTGGGAGCGACTGAAGCTTTCTTT
TRBJ1-3	.	.	TRBV5-6	CASSLPQISGNTIYF	TGTGCCAGCAGCTTGCCACAAATCTCTGGAAACACCATATATTTT
TRBJ1-5	TRBD1	.	TRBV19	CASSIKDRRNSNQPQHF	TGTGCCAGTAGTATTAAGGACAGGCGAAATAGCAATCAGCCCCAGCATTTT
TRBJ1-3	.	.	TRBV27	CASSRGASGNTIYF	TGTGCCAGCAGCCGGGGGGCCTCTGGAAACACCATATATTTT
TRBJ1-1	.	.	TRBV7-2	CASSPLGGNTEAFF	TGTGCCAGCAGCCCCTTGGGGGGAAACACTGAAGCTTTCTTT
TRBJ1-2	.	.	TRBV7-6	CASSLAGDYGYTF	TGTGCCAGCAGCTTAGCAGGGGATTATGGCTACACCTTC
TRBJ2-1	TRBD1	.	TRBV5-1	CASSALQGPLNEQFF	TGCGCCAGCAGCGCACTACAGGGGCCATTAAATGAGCAGTTCTTC
TRBJ1-5	.	.	TRBV11-2	CASSSGQLNYQPQHF	TGTGCCAGCAGCTCAGGACAGCTAAATTATCAGCCCCAGCATTTT
TRBJ2-7	TRBD1	once	TRBV19	CASSPGTVRYEQYF	TGTGCCAGTAGTCCCGGGACAGTAAGATACGAGCAGTACTTC
TRBJ2-3	.	once	TRBV5-8	CASSLAGEVDTQYF	TGTGCCAGCAGCTTGGCCGGGGAAGTGGATACGCAGTATTTT
TRBJ2-3	TRBD2	.	TRBV15	CATSRDGLVTDTQYF	TGTGCCACCAGCAGAGACGGACTAGTCACAGATACGCAGTATTTT
TRBJ2-7	TRBD1	.	TRBV7-9	CASSTNGGTGKDLDEQYF	TGTGCCAGCAGCACCAATGGGGGGACAGGGAAGGACCTCGACGAGCAGTACTTC
TRBJ2-1	TRBD2	.	TRBV18	CASSPGLAGPEEQFF	TGTGCCAGCTCACCAGGACTAGCGGGGCCAGAAGAGCAGTTCTTC
TRBJ1-1	.	.	TRBV7-9	CASSVSLGVLEAFF	TGTGCCAGCAGCGTTAGTCTAGGGGTTCTGGAAGCTTTCTTT
TRBJ2-5	TRBD1	.	TRBV5-1	CASSLTGQEDRAQYF	TGCGCCAGCAGCTTGACGGGACAGGAGGATAGGGCCCAGTACTTC
TRBJ1-1	.	.	TRBV2	CASSEGGRTEAFF	TGTGCCAGCAGTGAAGGAGGGAGGACTGAAGCTTTCTTT
TRBJ2-7	.	.	TRBV28	CASSGGTYEQYF	TGTGCCAGCAGCGGCGGGACCTACGAGCAGTACTTC
TRBJ1-1	.	.	TRBV5-5	CASSLEHFGEAFF	TGTGCCAGCAGCTTGGAGCATTTCGGGGAAGCTTTCTTT
TRBJ1-2	.	.	TRBV7-9	CASSLAAAGNYGYTF	TGTGCCAGCAGCTTAGCGGCAGCGGGCAACTATGGCTACACCTTC
TRBJ1-4	.	.	TRBV27	CASIEQASTNEKLFF	TGTGCCAGCATTGAACAGGCGTCAACTAATGAAAAACTGTTTTTT
TRBJ1-5	.	.	TRBV28	CASEAGFLNQPQHF	TGTGCCAGCGAGGCAGGGTTCCTCAATCAGCCCCAGCATTTT
TRBJ2-7	TRBD2	.	TRBV7-2	CASSLRVGGGEQYF	TGTGCCAGCAGCTTAAGGGTTGGCGGGGGGGAGCAGTACTTC
TRBJ1-1	TRBD1	.	TRBV10-3	CAISESTGGTEAFF	TGTGCCATCAGTGAGTCGACAGGGGGCACTGAAGCTTTCTTT
TRBJ1-4	.	.	TRBV6-5	CASSYGWQGNEKLFF	TGTGCCAGCAGTTACGGGTGGCAGGGGAATGAAAAACTGTTTTTT
TRBJ1-2	TRBD1	.	TRBV7-9	CASSPYPPKTGVMDYGYTF	TGTGCCAGCAGCCCCTATCCCCCTAAGACAGGGGTAATGGACTATGGCTACACCTTC
TRBJ2-7	TRBD1	.	TRBV6-5	CASSYGGTGLTYEQYF	TGTGCCAGCAGTTACGGGGGGACAGGCTTGACCTACGAGCAGTACTTC
TRBJ1-1	.	.	TRBV7-2	CASSDGFSMNTEAFF	TGTGCCAGCAGCGACGGGTTCTCCATGAACACTGAAGCTTTCTTT
TRBJ1-1	.	.	TRBV11-1	CASSLDSWNTEAFF	TGTGCCAGCAGCTTAGATTCATGGAACACTGAAGCTTTCTTT